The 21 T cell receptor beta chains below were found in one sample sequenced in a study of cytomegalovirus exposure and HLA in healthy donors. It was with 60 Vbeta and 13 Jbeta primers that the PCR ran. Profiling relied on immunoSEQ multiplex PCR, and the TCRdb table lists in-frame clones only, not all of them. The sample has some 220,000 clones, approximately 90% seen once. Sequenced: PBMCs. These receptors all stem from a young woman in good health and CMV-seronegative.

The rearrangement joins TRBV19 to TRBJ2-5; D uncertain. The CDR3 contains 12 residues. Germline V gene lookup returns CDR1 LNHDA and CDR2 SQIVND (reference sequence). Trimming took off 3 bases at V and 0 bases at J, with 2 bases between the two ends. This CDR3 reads CASSIDQETQYF. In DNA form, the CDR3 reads TGTGCCAGTAGTATCGACCAAGAGACCCAGTACTTC.

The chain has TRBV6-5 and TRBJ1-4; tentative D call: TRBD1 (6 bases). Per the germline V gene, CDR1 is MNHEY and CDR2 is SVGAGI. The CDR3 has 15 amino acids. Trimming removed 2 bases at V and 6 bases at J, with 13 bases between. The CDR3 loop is CASSYVQGTYEKLFF. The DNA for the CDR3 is TGTGCCAGCAGTTACGTCCAGGGGACCTATGAAAAACTGTTTTTT.

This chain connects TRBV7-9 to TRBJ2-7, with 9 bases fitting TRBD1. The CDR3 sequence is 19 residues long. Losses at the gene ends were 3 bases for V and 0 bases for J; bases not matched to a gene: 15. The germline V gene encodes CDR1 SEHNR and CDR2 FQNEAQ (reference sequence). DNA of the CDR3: TGTGCCAGCAGCTTTTTGGGGACAGGGCCTAGCGCGAGCTCCTACGAGCAGTACTTC. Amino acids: CASSFLGTGPSASSYEQYF. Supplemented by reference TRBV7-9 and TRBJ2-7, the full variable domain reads DTGVSQNPRHKITKRGQNVTFRCDPISEHNRLYWYRQTLGQGPEFLTYFQNEAQLEKSRLLSDRFSAERPKGSFSTLEIQRTEQGDSAMYLCASSFLGTGPSASSYEQYFGPGTRLTVT.

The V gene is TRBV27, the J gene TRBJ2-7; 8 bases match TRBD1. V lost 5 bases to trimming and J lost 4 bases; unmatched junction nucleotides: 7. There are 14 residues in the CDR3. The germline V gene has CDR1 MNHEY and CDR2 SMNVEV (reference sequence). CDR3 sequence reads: CASSPQGVLYEQYF. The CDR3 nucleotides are TGTGCCAGCAGTCCACAGGGGGTTCTATACGAGCAGTACTTC.

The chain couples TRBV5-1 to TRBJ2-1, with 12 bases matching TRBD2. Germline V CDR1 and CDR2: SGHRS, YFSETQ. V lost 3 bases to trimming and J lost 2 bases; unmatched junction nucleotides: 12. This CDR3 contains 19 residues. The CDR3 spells CASSSTSGGPSLTYNEQFF. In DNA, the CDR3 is TGCGCCAGCAGCTCGACTAGCGGGGGCCCCTCTTTGACCTACAATGAGCAGTTCTTC.

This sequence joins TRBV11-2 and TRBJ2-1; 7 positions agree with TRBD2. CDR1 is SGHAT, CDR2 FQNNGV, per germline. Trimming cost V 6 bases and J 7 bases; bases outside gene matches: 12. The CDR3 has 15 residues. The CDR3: CASRTRGSFGNEQFF. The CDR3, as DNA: TGTGCCAGCAGGACTCGCGGGAGCTTTGGTAATGAGCAGTTCTTC.

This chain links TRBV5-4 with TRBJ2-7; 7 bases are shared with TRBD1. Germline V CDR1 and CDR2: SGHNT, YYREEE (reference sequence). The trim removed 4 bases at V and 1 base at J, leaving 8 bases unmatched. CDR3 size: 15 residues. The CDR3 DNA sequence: TGTGCCAGCAGCGTACGGGACAGAGTATCCTACGAGCAGTACTTC. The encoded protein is CASSVRDRVSYEQYF. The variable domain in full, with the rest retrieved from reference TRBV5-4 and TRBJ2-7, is ETGVTQSPTHLIKTRGQQVTLRCSSQSGHNTVSWYQQALGQGPQFIFQYYREEENGRGNFPPRFSGLQFPNYSSELNVNALELDDSALYLCASSVRDRVSYEQYFGPGTRLTVT.

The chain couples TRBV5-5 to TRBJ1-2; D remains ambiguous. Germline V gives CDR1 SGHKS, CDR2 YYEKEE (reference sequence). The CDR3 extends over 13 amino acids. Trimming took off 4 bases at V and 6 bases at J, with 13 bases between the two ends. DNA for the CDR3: TGTGCCAGCAGCGCGCCCGGACTTCATGGCTACACCTTC. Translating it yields CASSAPGLHGYTF.

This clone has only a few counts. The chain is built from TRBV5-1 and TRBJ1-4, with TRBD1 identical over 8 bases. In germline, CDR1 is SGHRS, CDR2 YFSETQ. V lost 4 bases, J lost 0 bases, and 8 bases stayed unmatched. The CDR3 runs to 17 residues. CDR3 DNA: TGCGCCAGCAGCAGAAACAGGGGGGATGCAACTAATGAAAAACTGTTTTTT. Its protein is CASSRNRGDATNEKLFF.

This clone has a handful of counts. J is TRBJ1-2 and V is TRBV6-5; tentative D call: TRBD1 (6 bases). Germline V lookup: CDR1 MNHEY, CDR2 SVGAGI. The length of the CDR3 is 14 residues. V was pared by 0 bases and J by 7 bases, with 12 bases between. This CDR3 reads CASSYSIGGGGYTF. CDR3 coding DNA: TGTGCCAGCAGTTACTCGATTGGGGGCGGTGGCTACACCTTC.

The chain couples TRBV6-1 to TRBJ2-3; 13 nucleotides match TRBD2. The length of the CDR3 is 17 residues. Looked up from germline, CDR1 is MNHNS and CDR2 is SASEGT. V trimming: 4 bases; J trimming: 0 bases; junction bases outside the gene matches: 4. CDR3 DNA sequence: TGTGCCAGCAGTGGACTAGCGGGGGGATCTAGCACAGATACGCAGTATTTT. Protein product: CASSGLAGGSSTDTQYF.

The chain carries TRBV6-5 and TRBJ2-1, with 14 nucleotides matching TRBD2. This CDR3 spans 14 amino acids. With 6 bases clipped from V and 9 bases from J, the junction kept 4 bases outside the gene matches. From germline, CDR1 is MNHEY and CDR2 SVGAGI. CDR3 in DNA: TGTGCCAGCAGAAAGGGACTAGCGGGAGTTGAGCAGTTCTTC. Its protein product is CASRKGLAGVEQFF.

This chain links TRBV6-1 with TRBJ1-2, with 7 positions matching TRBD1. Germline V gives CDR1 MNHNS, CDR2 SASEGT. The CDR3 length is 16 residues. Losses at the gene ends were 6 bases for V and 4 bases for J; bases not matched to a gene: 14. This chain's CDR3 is CASSELDRLPAYGYTF. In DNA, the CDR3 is TGTGCCAGCAGCGAATTGGACAGGCTACCGGCCTATGGCTACACCTTC.

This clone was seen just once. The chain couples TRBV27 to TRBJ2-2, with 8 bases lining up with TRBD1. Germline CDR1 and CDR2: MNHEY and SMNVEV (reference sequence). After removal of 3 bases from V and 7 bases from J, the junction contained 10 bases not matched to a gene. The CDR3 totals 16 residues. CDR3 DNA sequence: TGTGCCAGCAGTTTCCGCGTGACAGGGGTGGACGGGGAGCTGTTTTTT. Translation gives CASSFRVTGVDGELFF.

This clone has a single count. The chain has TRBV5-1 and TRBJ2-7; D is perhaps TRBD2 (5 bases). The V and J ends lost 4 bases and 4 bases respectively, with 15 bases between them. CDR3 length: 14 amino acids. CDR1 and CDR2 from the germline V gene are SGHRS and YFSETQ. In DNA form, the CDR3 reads TGCGCCAGCAGCCAAGAGGGCCGGAAATACGAGCAGTACTTC. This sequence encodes CASSQEGRKYEQYF.

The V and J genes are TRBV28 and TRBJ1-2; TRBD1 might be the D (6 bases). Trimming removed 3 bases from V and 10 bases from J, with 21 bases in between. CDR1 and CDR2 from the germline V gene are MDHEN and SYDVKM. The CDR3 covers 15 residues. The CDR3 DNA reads TGTGCCAGCAGTTTGGAAGCGCAGGGGTGGAATGTCTACACCTTC. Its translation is CASSLEAQGWNVYTF.

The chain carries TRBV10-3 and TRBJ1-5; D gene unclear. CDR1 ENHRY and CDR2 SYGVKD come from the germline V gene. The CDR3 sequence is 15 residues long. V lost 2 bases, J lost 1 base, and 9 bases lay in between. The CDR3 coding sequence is TGTGCCATCAGTGAGGCGGGGTTGAGCAATCAGCCCCAGCATTTT. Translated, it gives CAISEAGLSNQPQHF.

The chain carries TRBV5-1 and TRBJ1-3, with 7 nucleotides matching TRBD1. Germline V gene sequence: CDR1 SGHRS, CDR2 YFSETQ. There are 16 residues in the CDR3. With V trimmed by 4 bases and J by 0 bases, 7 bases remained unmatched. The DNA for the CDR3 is TGCGCCAGCAGCCACCGACAGGGACTCTCTGGAAACACCATATATTTT. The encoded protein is CASSHRQGLSGNTIYF.

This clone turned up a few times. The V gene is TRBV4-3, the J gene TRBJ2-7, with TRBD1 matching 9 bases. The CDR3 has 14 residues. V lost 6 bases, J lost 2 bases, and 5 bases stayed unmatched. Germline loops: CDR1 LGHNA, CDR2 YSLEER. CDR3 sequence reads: CASSRGTGPYEQYF. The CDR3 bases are TGCGCCAGCAGTCGCGGGACAGGGCCCTACGAGCAGTACTTC.

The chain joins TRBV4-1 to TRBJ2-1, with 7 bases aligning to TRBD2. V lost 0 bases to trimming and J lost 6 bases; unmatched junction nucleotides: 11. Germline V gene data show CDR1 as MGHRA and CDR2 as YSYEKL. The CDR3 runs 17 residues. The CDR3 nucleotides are TGCGCCAGCAGCCAAGAATTGCTCGGGGGAGGGCCCAATGAGCAGTTCTTC. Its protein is CASSQELLGGGPNEQFF.

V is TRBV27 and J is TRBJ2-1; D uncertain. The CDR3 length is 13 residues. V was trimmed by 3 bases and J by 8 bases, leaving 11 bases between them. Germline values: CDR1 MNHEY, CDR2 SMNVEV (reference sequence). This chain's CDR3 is CASSFAVRDEQFF. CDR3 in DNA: TGTGCCAGCAGTTTCGCCGTGAGAGATGAGCAGTTCTTC.